These T cell receptor beta chains were read from a single sample in a study of blood T cells in healthy people across ages. TCRdb independently ran MiXCR on the 5' RACE reads; one entry per CDR3 protein. The sample has about 930,000 distinct CDR3 sequences; roughly 28% are singletons. These records were also assigned to another study, of T cells of mothers and their children.

Sequenced input: blood. The source of these receptors is a woman aged 40 to 50 in good health. CDR3s include the opening cysteine and the closing phenylalanine or tryptophan. Each record gives: D gene, J gene, V gene, clone size, CDR3 protein, CDR3 DNA. D genes are given only for firm matches. Expanded clones get a size class; other rows say once, few or many, or leave the size out.

D: .
J: TRBJ2-6
V: TRBV7-6
size: many
CDR3: CASSSLPPFGLAGANVLTF
DNA: TGTGCCAGCAGCTCACTCCCCCCTTTCGGGCTCGCTGGGGCCAACGTCCTGACTTTC

D: .
J: TRBJ1-1
V: TRBV29-1
size: few
CDR3: CSVESRRNTEAFF
DNA: TGCAGCGTTGAATCCAGGAGGAACACTGAAGCTTTCTTT

D: .
J: TRBJ2-5
V: TRBV28
size: .
CDR3: CASSFWGQKETQYF
DNA: TGTGCCAGCAGTTTTTGGGGCCAGAAAGAGACCCAGTACTTC

D: .
J: TRBJ1-2
V: TRBV5-1
size: few
CDR3: CASSPDGSCYGYTF
DNA: TGCGCCAGCAGCCCGGACGGGTCGTGTTATGGCTACACCTTC

D: .
J: TRBJ1-5
V: TRBV7-2
size: .
CDR3: CASSPGQTYSNQPQHF
DNA: TGTGCCAGCAGCCCCGGACAGACTTATAGCAATCAGCCCCAGCATTTT

D: .
J: TRBJ1-1
V: TRBV2
size: .
CDR3: CASSVGFNTEAFF
DNA: TGTGCCAGCAGTGTTGGCTTTAACACTGAAGCTTTCTTT

D: TRBD1
J: TRBJ2-7
V: TRBV6-5
size: many
CDR3: CASSRGGTGAREQYF
DNA: TGTGCCAGCAGTCGCGGGGGGACAGGGGCGCGCGAGCAGTACTTC

D: TRBD2
J: TRBJ2-1
V: TRBV6-5
size: .
CDR3: CASQQERGAGHEQFF
DNA: TGTGCCAGCCAGCAAGAGCGGGGAGCCGGGCATGAGCAGTTCTTC

D: .
J: TRBJ1-1
V: TRBV12-3/TRBV12-4
size: few
CDR3: CASSLRGGGLRMNTEAFF
DNA: TGTGCCAGCAGTTTACGTGGGGGTGGGTTGCGGATGAACACTGAAGCTTTCTTT

D: TRBD2
J: TRBJ2-4
V: TRBV28
size: .
CDR3: CAIGEGLAKSIQYF
DNA: TGTGCGATAGGGGAGGGACTAGCCAAAAGCATTCAGTACTTC

D: .
J: TRBJ1-6
V: TRBV20-1
size: .
CDR3: CSAPPRADNSPLHF
DNA: TGCAGTGCCCCCCCTCGGGCAGATAATTCACCCCTCCACTTT

D: TRBD2
J: TRBJ2-5
V: TRBV12-3/TRBV12-4
size: few
CDR3: CASSHPRTSGGLQETQYF
DNA: TGTGCCAGCAGCCATCCACGGACTAGCGGGGGGCTCCAAGAGACCCAGTACTTC

D: .
J: TRBJ2-1
V: TRBV4-2
size: many
CDR3: CASSLNRGGIYEQFF
DNA: TGTGCCAGCAGCCTTAACAGGGGGGGGATTTATGAGCAGTTCTTC

D: .
J: TRBJ2-2
V: TRBV2
size: .
CDR3: CASSGSGTNTGELFF
DNA: TGTGCCAGCAGTGGGAGCGGAACGAACACCGGGGAGCTGTTTTTT

D: .
J: TRBJ2-7
V: TRBV5-1
size: .
CDR3: CASSSINSHYEQYF
DNA: TGCGCCAGCAGCTCAATTAATTCACACTACGAGCAGTACTTC

D: TRBD1
J: TRBJ1-1
V: TRBV9
size: .
CDR3: CASSVGLGTGGGAFF
DNA: TGTGCCAGCAGCGTAGGGTTGGGGACAGGTGGAGGAGCTTTCTTT

D: .
J: TRBJ1-5
V: TRBV12-3/TRBV12-4
size: many
CDR3: CASSLLQARGNQPQHF
DNA: TGTGCCAGCAGTTTATTACAGGCTAGGGGGAATCAGCCCCAGCATTTT

D: .
J: TRBJ1-1
V: TRBV11-2
size: many
CDR3: CASSLTEGRGTEAFF
DNA: TGTGCCAGCAGCCTTACTGAAGGGAGAGGTACTGAAGCTTTCTTT

D: TRBD2
J: TRBJ2-3
V: TRBV7-6
size: few
CDR3: CASSGYSGEGPDTQYF
DNA: TGTGCCAGCAGCGGGTATAGCGGGGAGGGTCCAGATACGCAGTATTTT

D: TRBD1
J: TRBJ2-7
V: TRBV5-5
size: .
CDR3: CACSFGTGVFEQYF
DNA: TGTGCCTGCAGCTTCGGGACAGGGGTTTTCGAGCAGTACTTC

D: TRBD1
J: TRBJ2-1
V: TRBV28
size: few
CDR3: CASSPPGTGGYNEQFF
DNA: TGTGCCAGCAGTCCCCCCGGGACAGGGGGATACAATGAGCAGTTCTTC

D: .
J: TRBJ1-4
V: TRBV12-3/TRBV12-4
size: many
CDR3: CASRDVNEKLFF
DNA: TGTGCCAGCAGGGATGTTAATGAAAAACTGTTTTTT

D: TRBD1
J: TRBJ1-5
V: TRBV27
size: .
CDR3: CASSQTGTDSNQPQHF
DNA: TGTGCCAGCAGTCAAACCGGGACAGATAGCAATCAGCCCCAGCATTTT

D: TRBD1
J: TRBJ2-4
V: TRBV6-1
size: .
CDR3: CASSEWIQGQYF
DNA: TGTGCCAGCAGTGAATGGATACAGGGGCAGTACTTC

D: TRBD1
J: TRBJ2-1
V: TRBV9
size: many
CDR3: CASSSGGRRDNEQFF
DNA: TGTGCCAGCAGCTCAGGGGGACGCAGAGACAATGAGCAGTTCTTC

D: TRBD1
J: TRBJ2-1
V: TRBV27
size: .
CDR3: CANSPLTGYHEQFF
DNA: TGTGCCAACAGTCCCTTGACAGGGTACCATGAGCAGTTCTTC

D: .
J: TRBJ1-4
V: TRBV28
size: .
CDR3: CASSYPRRRGKLFF
DNA: TGTGCCAGCAGTTACCCGCGTCGCCGTGGAAAACTGTTTTTT

D: .
J: TRBJ1-4
V: TRBV6-5
size: few
CDR3: CASPTDSNEKLFF
DNA: TGTGCCAGCCCCACAGATTCTAATGAAAAACTGTTTTTT